This T cell receptor beta chain appears in the sequencing data of a study of CD8+CD57+ T cells in acquired aplastic anemia. About the research overall: Isolated CD4+ and CD8+ cells, once sorted, yielded DNA averaging around 3 ug. Healthy donors averaged around 10 million reads for CD4+ cells.

General observations from the study: Twenty-nine CD8+ CDR3 sequences were shared between patients and controls. With respect to CD8+ Simpson's diversity, patients and controls did not differ significantly.

Genomic DNA provided the template from which TCR beta VDJ and CDR3 profiles were obtained. Each CDR3 protein gets one entry after TCRdb re-called the reads with MiXCR. This sample carries about 160,000 distinct CDR3 sequences, just under 45% of them seen once, and the ten largest clones take approximately 1%. In its sample, this clonotype was seen many times. The antigen is undetermined. The CDR3 totals 14 residues. Trimming removed 7 bases at V and 3 bases at J, with 16 bases between. The chain recombines TRBV12-3 or TRBV12-4 with TRBJ2-7, with a weak D call TRBD1 (6 bases). Sequenced sample: sorted CD4+, CD8+, or CD8+CD57+ T cells (not recorded which) from PBMCs. The sequence was collected from a human donor in good health. CDR3 residues: CASTRTADNYEQYF. The DNA of the CDR3 is TGTGCCAGCACCCGGACAGCTGATAACTACGAGCAGTACTTC.